The source of this T cell receptor beta chain is a study of blood T cell repertoires in COVID-19. Study overall: The samples span acute and convalescent COVID-19 from the United States, Italy and Spain. PBMCs, B-cell-depleted T cells, or T cells provided the cDNA or gDNA that made up the material.

Measured with immunoSEQ multiplex PCR; TCRdb has only the in-frame clones, and not every one. This sample has over 200,000 clones; more than 75% occur once, and the top ten carry 0.99%. The CDR3 extends over 16 amino acids. Germline V CDR1 and CDR2: KGHDR, SFDVKD. V lost 8 bases, J lost 3 bases, and 8 bases stayed unmatched. This clonotype was obtained from a middle-aged woman who had recovered from COVID-19. The source material was peripheral blood. V gene TRBV24-1 combines with J gene TRBJ2-1; the match to TRBD2 covers 11 bases. The chain's CDR3 is CATNLLAGEHYNEQFF. The DNA of the CDR3 is TGTGCCACCAACTTACTAGCGGGGGAACACTACAATGAGCAGTTCTTC.